This TCR beta chain was sequenced during a study of cytomegalovirus exposure and HLA in healthy donors. The donors belonged to the approximately 120-subject validation cohort, separate from the 666-subject first cohort. The table came from immunoSEQ multiplex PCR; TCRdb's copy has only in-frame clones and leaves some out. The sample lists 150,000 to 200,000 clones, about 90% seen once, with around 3.8% in the top ten. Note on this clone: Its antigen is not known.

Notes on the study in general: The investigators catalogued 150 or so TCR beta chains as cytomegalovirus-associated. Rarity characterized most TCR sequences, yet some public TCRs appeared in many donors.

The sample was PBMCs. The source is a man between 18 and 29 years old in good health and CMV-seropositive.

For the CDR3, the DNA is TGTGCCAGCAGTGAATACCCGACAGCGCAGTACTTC. It is translated as CASSEYPTAQYF. The rearrangement joins TRBV25-1 to TRBJ2-7; D possibly corresponds to TRBD1 (5 bases). The germline CDR1 and CDR2 sequences are MGHDK and SYGVNS. V was cut by 0 bases and J by 9 bases, with 9 bases left in between. This CDR3 is built from 12 residues.